A selection of T cell receptor beta chains follows, all from one sample in a study of cytomegalovirus exposure and HLA in healthy donors. Sequencing was performed with immunoSEQ multiplex PCR; in TCRdb, only in-frame clones are kept and a portion is missing. This table has 150,000 to 200,000 clones, more than 75% appearing once. The specimen was PBMCs. The receptors were gathered from a woman between 40 and 55 years old in good health and CMV-seronegative. Each CDR3 is given with its conserved first and last residue. D genes are given only for firm matches. Size tells how often a clone was seen (once, few, many) or the class of an expanded clone, and some rows leave it out.

abundance: NA; d_gene: TRBD2; v_gene: TRBV4-2; j_gene: TRBJ2-1; CDR3aa: CASSQDGREGFNNEQFF; CDR3nt: TGTGCCAGCAGCCAAGATGGGCGGGAGGGCTTCAACAATGAGCAGTTCTTC
abundance: once; d_gene: TRBD2; v_gene: TRBV18; j_gene: TRBJ2-7; CDR3aa: CASSPSGSSYEQYF; CDR3nt: TGTGCCAGCTCCCCTAGCGGGAGCTCCTACGAGCAGTACTTC
abundance: NA; d_gene: TRBD1; v_gene: TRBV11-3; j_gene: TRBJ1-1; CDR3aa: CASSPGQGNTEAFF; CDR3nt: TGTGCCAGCAGCCCCGGACAGGGGAACACTGAAGCTTTCTTT
abundance: NA; d_gene: TRBD2; v_gene: TRBV6-1; j_gene: TRBJ2-7; CDR3aa: CASSEFAPSGAYEQYF; CDR3nt: TGTGCCAGCAGCGAATTCGCCCCTAGCGGCGCCTACGAGCAGTACTTC
abundance: NA; d_gene: NA; v_gene: TRBV5-1; j_gene: TRBJ2-3; CDR3aa: CASSSPLSERPDTQYF; CDR3nt: TGCGCCAGCAGCTCCCCCCTTAGCGAGAGACCAGATACGCAGTATTTT
abundance: NA; d_gene: TRBD2; v_gene: TRBV6-1; j_gene: TRBJ2-3; CDR3aa: CASSEFSGRTDTQYF; CDR3nt: TGTGCCAGCAGTGAATTCAGCGGGAGGACAGATACGCAGTATTTT
abundance: NA; d_gene: NA; v_gene: TRBV18; j_gene: TRBJ2-5; CDR3aa: CASSPIVADPGGQETQYF; CDR3nt: TGTGCCAGCTCACCAATAGTGGCGGATCCCGGGGGCCAAGAGACCCAGTACTTC
abundance: NA; d_gene: NA; v_gene: TRBV5-4; j_gene: TRBJ1-2; CDR3aa: CASSLGQDGGYTF; CDR3nt: TGTGCCAGCAGCTTGGGACAGGACGGGGGCTACACCTTC
abundance: NA; d_gene: TRBD2; v_gene: TRBV18; j_gene: TRBJ2-1; CDR3aa: CASSPSGRLEDEQFF; CDR3nt: TGTGCCAGCTCCCCTAGCGGGAGGTTGGAGGATGAGCAGTTCTTC
abundance: NA; d_gene: NA; v_gene: TRBV20-1; j_gene: TRBJ1-4; CDR3aa: CSATRLGKLFF; CDR3nt: TGCAGTGCTACTAGACTCGGAAAACTGTTTTTT
abundance: NA; d_gene: NA; v_gene: TRBV5-1; j_gene: TRBJ1-5; CDR3aa: CASSLLLNAGENQPQHF; CDR3nt: TGCGCCAGCAGCTTGTTATTAAATGCAGGGGAAAATCAGCCCCAGCATTTT
abundance: NA; d_gene: TRBD1; v_gene: TRBV6-5; j_gene: TRBJ1-4; CDR3aa: CASSLTGKAEKLFF; CDR3nt: TGTGCCAGCAGTTTGACAGGGAAGGCTGAAAAACTGTTTTTT
abundance: NA; d_gene: TRBD1; v_gene: TRBV18; j_gene: TRBJ2-5; CDR3aa: CASSPDRGETQYF; CDR3nt: TGTGCCAGCTCACCCGACAGGGGTGAGACCCAGTACTTC
abundance: few; d_gene: NA; v_gene: TRBV2; j_gene: TRBJ1-4; CDR3aa: CASSEVGQLTIKLFF; CDR3nt: TGTGCCAGCAGTGAAGTGGGACAACTTACGATAAAACTGTTTTTT
abundance: NA; d_gene: NA; v_gene: TRBV7-8; j_gene: TRBJ2-5; CDR3aa: CASSRPGAQETQYF; CDR3nt: TGTGCCAGCAGCCGACCGGGAGCCCAAGAGACCCAGTACTTC
abundance: NA; d_gene: TRBD2; v_gene: TRBV10-3; j_gene: TRBJ2-5; CDR3aa: CAIKRAGGGETQYF; CDR3nt: TGTGCCATCAAGAGAGCGGGAGGAGGGGAGACCCAGTACTTC
abundance: NA; d_gene: NA; v_gene: TRBV7-2; j_gene: TRBJ1-1; CDR3aa: CASSSLAEAFF; CDR3nt: TGTGCCAGCAGCTCACTGGCTGAAGCTTTCTTT
abundance: few; d_gene: TRBD2; v_gene: TRBV7-2; j_gene: TRBJ2-5; CDR3aa: CASSFPDSSGGTLQETQYF; CDR3nt: TGTGCCAGCAGTTTCCCTGACTCTAGCGGGGGGACCTTACAAGAGACCCAGTACTTC
abundance: NA; d_gene: NA; v_gene: TRBV18; j_gene: TRBJ1-1; CDR3aa: CASSPLVQGDTEAFF; CDR3nt: TGTGCCAGCTCACCACTAGTACAGGGAGACACTGAAGCTTTCTTT
abundance: NA; d_gene: NA; v_gene: TRBV7-9; j_gene: TRBJ2-7; CDR3aa: CASSLASGHPYEQYF; CDR3nt: TGTGCCAGCAGCTTAGCCAGCGGGCACCCCTACGAGCAGTACTTC